Included here is one T cell receptor beta chain sequence, with context. Possible read error: a much larger clone is one base away. This sample was taken from a study of T cells in Graves' hyperthyroidism and ophthalmopathy. Using RNA transcripts as the source, TCR beta CDR3 regions were amplified. When the TCR CDR3 underwent first-round RT-PCR, the HTBI primer set was used. TCRdb re-analysed the multiplex PCR reads in MiXCR, keeping a single row per CDR3 protein. Of hundreds of thousands of distinct CDR3 sequences listed, about 35% are singletons. V was cut by 8 bases and J by 3 bases, with 14 bases left in between. The CDR3 runs to 13 residues. Germline CDR1 and CDR2: ENHRY and SYGVKD.

The sequenced sample consisted of blood. This chain links TRBV10-3 with TRBJ2-7; weak D call: TRBD1 (6 bases). This TCR came from a woman in her thirties or forties with Graves' hyperthyroidism. The CDR3 DNA sequence: TGTGCCATCCGTGGAGAGGGACACTACGAGCAGTACTTC. Its protein is CAIRGEGHYEQYF.